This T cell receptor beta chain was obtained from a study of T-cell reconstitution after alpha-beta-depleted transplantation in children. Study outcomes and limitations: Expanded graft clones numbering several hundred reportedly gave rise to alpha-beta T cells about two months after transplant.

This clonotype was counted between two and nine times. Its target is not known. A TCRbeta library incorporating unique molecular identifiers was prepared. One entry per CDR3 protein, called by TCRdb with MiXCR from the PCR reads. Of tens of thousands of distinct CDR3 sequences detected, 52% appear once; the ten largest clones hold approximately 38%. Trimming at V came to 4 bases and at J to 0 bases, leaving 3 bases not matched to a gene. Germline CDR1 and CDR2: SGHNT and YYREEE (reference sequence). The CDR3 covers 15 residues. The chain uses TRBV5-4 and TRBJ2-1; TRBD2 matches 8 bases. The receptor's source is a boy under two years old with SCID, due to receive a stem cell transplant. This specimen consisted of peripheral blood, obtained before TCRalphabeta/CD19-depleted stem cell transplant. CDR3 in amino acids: CASSLTSDSYNEQFF. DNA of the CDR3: TGTGCCAGCAGCCTGACTAGCGACTCCTACAATGAGCAGTTCTTC.